What follows are 29 T cell receptor beta chains derived from one specimen sequenced in a study of blood T cell repertoires in COVID-19. Clones were sequenced by immunoSEQ multiplex PCR, and TCRdb holds only the in-frame ones, with some missing. This table has about 210,000 clones, roughly 82% appearing once. Sequenced input: peripheral blood. The receptors shown here come from a man aged 50 or older with active or convalescent COVID-19.

This chain links TRBV11-1 with TRBJ1-4; 9 nucleotides align to TRBD1. CDR3 length equals 15 residues. Germline values: CDR1 SGHAT, CDR2 FQDESV (reference sequence). The trim removed 2 bases at V and 6 bases at J, leaving 4 bases unmatched. The CDR3, as DNA: TGTGCCAGCAGCTTATGGACAGGGGCTGATGAAAAACTGTTTTTT. Its translation is CASSLWTGADEKLFF.

The J gene is TRBJ2-2, the V gene TRBV15; possibly TRBD1 for D (6 bases). Germline V gene data show CDR1 as LNHNV and CDR2 as YYDKDF (reference sequence). Deletions cut 1 base from V and 4 bases from J, with 22 bases between. This CDR3 spans 19 amino acids. CDR3 region: CATSRGPEVAGVVTGELFF. The CDR3, as DNA: TGTGCCACCAGCAGAGGCCCGGAAGTTGCAGGGGTGGTCACCGGGGAGCTGTTTTTT.

The chain employs TRBV28 and TRBJ2-7; 7 bases are a match to TRBD2. Germline loops: CDR1 MDHEN, CDR2 SYDVKM. The junction had 9 bases not matched to a gene; V was cut back by 5 bases and J by 2 bases. This CDR3 contains 15 residues. The CDR3 DNA is TGTGCCAGCAGTCCACCCACAGGACTAGCCTACGAGCAGTACTTC. This encodes CASSPPTGLAYEQYF.

V is TRBV7-9 and J is TRBJ1-6; D unresolved. The CDR3 contains 12 residues. Germline V gene sequence: CDR1 SEHNR, CDR2 FQNEAQ (reference sequence). V shed 2 bases and J shed 8 bases, with 4 bases lying between them. The CDR3 coding sequence is TGTGCCAGCAGCTTATCTGATTCACCCCTCCACTTT. Its translation is CASSLSDSPLHF.

The sample holds many counts of this clone. V is TRBV1 and J is TRBJ2-1; the table's D call TRBD2 went unverified against the DNA. TRBV1 is a listed pseudogene. This CDR3 is built from 16 residues. The CDR3 region has the DNA TGCACCAGCAGCCAAGAAGGGAGGGCCTATTACAATGAGCAGTTCTTC. Its protein product is CTSSQEGRAYYNEQFF.

This chain links TRBV5-1 with TRBJ2-3, with 9 positions matching TRBD2. The CDR3 is 17 residues long. With V trimmed by 0 bases and J by 4 bases, 9 bases remained unmatched. Germline lookup yields CDR1 SGHRS and CDR2 YFSETQ. The CDR3 sequence: CASSLGKIAGVPDTQYF. CDR3 DNA: TGCGCCAGCAGCTTGGGAAAAATAGCGGGAGTGCCAGATACGCAGTATTTT.

J is TRBJ2-1 and V is TRBV6-5; a possible D gene is TRBD1 (5 bases). The CDR3 runs 13 residues. The germline V gene encodes CDR1 MNHEY and CDR2 SVGAGI. Trimming pared 4 bases from V and 4 bases from J, leaving 8 bases between. The CDR3 loop reads CASSLDSYNEQFF. The DNA of the CDR3 is TGTGCCAGCAGTTTAGACAGTTACAATGAGCAGTTCTTC.

V is TRBV15 and J is TRBJ2-2; D not certain. In germline, CDR1 is LNHNV, CDR2 YYDKDF (reference sequence). The CDR3 length is 14 residues. The ends were cut back, 3 bases at V and 2 bases at J, with 7 bases in the middle. The CDR3 sequence is CATSRGFNTGELFF. CDR3 coding DNA: TGTGCCACCAGCAGGGGCTTTAACACCGGGGAGCTGTTTTTT. The whole variable domain, remainder taken from reference TRBV15 and TRBJ2-2, is DAMVIQNPRYQVTQFGKPVTLSCSQTLNHNVMYWYQQKSSQAPKLLFHYYDKDFNNEADTPDNFQSRRPNTSFCFLDIRSPGLGDTAMYLCATSRGFNTGELFFGEGSRLTVL.

The rearrangement links TRBV14 to TRBJ1-2, with unresolved D. The CDR3 covers 16 residues. CDR1 is SGHDN, CDR2 FVKESK, per germline. V gave up 4 bases and J gave up 4 bases, with 19 bases separating them. This CDR3 reads CASSPPMGGPGYGYTF. The DNA of the CDR3 is TGTGCCAGCAGCCCCCCGATGGGAGGGCCGGGCTATGGCTACACCTTC.

The rearrangement joins TRBV11-3 to TRBJ1-5; D gene unclear. The CDR3 spans 21 residues. Looked up from germline, CDR1 is SGHNT and CDR2 is YENEEA. Trimming took 0 bases from V and 0 from J, leaving 24 bases between them. Here the CDR3 reads CASSLEAGKPLGTYSNQPQHF. The CDR3 DNA reads as TGTGCCAGCAGCTTAGAGGCGGGCAAGCCCTTGGGAACTTATAGCAATCAGCCCCAGCATTTT.

The V and J genes are TRBV6-6 and TRBJ2-5; 7 bases map to TRBD1. Germline CDR1 reads MNHNY; CDR2 reads SVGAGI (reference sequence). The J segment lost 5 bases and the V segment lost 2 bases, leaving 2 bases of the junction unmatched. The CDR3 is 13 residues long. The CDR3, as DNA: TGTGCCAGCAGTTACCCGACAGGGGAGACCCAGTACTTC. Translated, it gives CASSYPTGETQYF.

This sequence joins TRBV2 and TRBJ2-7, with 11 positions matching TRBD1. Looked up from germline, CDR1 is SNHLY and CDR2 is FYNNEI. The CDR3 contains 14 residues. The J segment lost 4 bases and the V segment lost 5 bases, leaving 4 bases of the junction unmatched. As DNA, the CDR3 is TGTGCCAGCAGTCCCGGGACAGGGGGATACGAGCAGTACGTC. Its protein product is CASSPGTGGYEQYV.

V is TRBV2 and J is TRBJ2-1; 7 positions match TRBD2. The CDR3 is made up of 16 amino acids. The V gene end was trimmed by 7 bases and the J gene end by 0 bases; junction bases not matched to a gene: 9. Germline values: CDR1 SNHLY, CDR2 FYNNEI. The CDR3 DNA is TGTGCCAGCATTCAACGAGCGGGGAGCTCCTACAATGAGCAGTTCTTC. This translates into CASIQRAGSSYNEQFF.

The genes are TRBV19 and TRBJ2-2; 13 nucleotides line up with TRBD2. Trimming removed 5 bases from V and 1 base from J; junction bases left unmatched: 7. Germline CDR1 is LNHDA and CDR2 is SQIVND (reference sequence). CDR3 length: 18 amino acids. The CDR3 nucleotides are TGTGCCAGTAGTTCACCGGGACTAGCGGGGAAGAACACCGGGGAGCTGTTTTTT. Its protein is CASSSPGLAGKNTGELFF.

The V and J genes are TRBV5-1 and TRBJ1-1; D ambiguous. Trimming removed 3 bases from V and 7 bases from J, with 13 bases in between. The CDR3 runs to 13 residues. Germline assignment: CDR1 SGHRS and CDR2 YFSETQ. CDR3 residues: CASSSTDFGEAFF. The CDR3 DNA follows: TGCGCCAGCAGCTCCACCGACTTCGGTGAAGCTTTCTTT.

This sequence joins TRBV5-6 and TRBJ1-5; the D gene is possibly TRBD1 (5 bases). The germline V and J ends were trimmed by 3 bases and 0 bases, with 13 bases remaining between them. Germline assignment: CDR1 SGHDT and CDR2 YYEEEE. The CDR3 extends over 16 amino acids. DNA of the CDR3: TGTGCCAGCAGCTCCGGACACTCCTATAGCAATCAGCCCCAGCATTTT. It is translated as CASSSGHSYSNQPQHF. The full variable domain, with the rest looked up from reference TRBV5-6 and TRBJ1-5, is DAGVTQSPTHLIKTRGQQVTLRCSPKSGHDTVSWYQQALGQGPQFIFQYYEEEERQRGNFPDRFSGHQFPNYSSELNVNALLLGDSALYLCASSSGHSYSNQPQHFGDGTRLSIL.

The V gene is TRBV5-1, the J gene TRBJ2-3; D is unresolved. Germline CDR1 SGHRS, CDR2 YFSETQ. There are 12 residues in the CDR3. Trimming stripped 3 bases from V and 0 bases from J, with 2 bases between. The CDR3 loop is CASSSSTDTQYF. As DNA, the CDR3 is TGCGCCAGCAGCTCAAGCACAGATACGCAGTATTTT.

This sequence joins TRBV6-2 or TRBV6-3 and TRBJ1-1, with D maybe TRBD1 (5 bases). V shed 0 bases and J shed 2 bases, with 7 bases lying between them. CDR3 length: 14 residues. The germline V gene encodes CDR1 MNHEY and CDR2 SVGEGT. The CDR3 DNA reads TGTGCCAGCAGTTACTCACAGGACAACACTGAAGCTTTCTTT. It codes for CASSYSQDNTEAFF.

DNA of the CDR3: TGTGCCAGCAGCCGGACGGCGGGAGAAAGATCTTATGAGCAGTTCTTC. It is translated as CASSRTAGERSYEQFF. The chain has TRBV14 and TRBJ2-1, with TRBD2 identical over 7 bases. With V trimmed by 4 bases and J by 8 bases, 14 bases remained unmatched. The CDR3 runs to 16 residues. Germline values: CDR1 SGHDN, CDR2 FVKESK.

J is TRBJ1-3 and V is TRBV15; weak D call: TRBD1 (5 bases). CDR3 size: 14 residues. Germline V gene lookup returns CDR1 LNHNV and CDR2 YYDKDF (reference sequence). With 3 bases removed from V and 4 bases from J, the gap between germline ends came to 10 bases. This CDR3 reads CATSSGRVGNTIYF. The CDR3 DNA reads as TGTGCCACCAGCAGCGGCAGGGTAGGAAACACCATATATTTT.

The rearrangement uses TRBV29-1 and TRBJ2-1; 10 bases map to TRBD1. Per the germline V gene, CDR1 is SQVTM and CDR2 is ANQGSEA. The CDR3 has 18 residues. After removal of 6 bases from V and 0 bases from J, the junction contained 14 bases not matched to a gene. In DNA, the CDR3 is TGCAGCGTGGAGCGGGGGACCGGGACAGGGGTCTCCTACAATGAGCAGTTCTTC. Protein sequence: CSVERGTGTGVSYNEQFF.

This chain links TRBV28 with TRBJ2-1; D might be TRBD1 (5 bases). The CDR3 extends over 14 amino acids. The V gene's germline CDR1 is MDHEN and CDR2 SYDVKM. The germline V and J ends were trimmed by 4 bases and 2 bases, with 9 bases remaining between them. CDR3 protein: CASSSQGTYNEQFF. DNA of the CDR3: TGTGCCAGCAGTTCCCAGGGAACCTACAATGAGCAGTTCTTC.

The count of this clone is one. The CDR3 DNA is TGTGCCAGTAGTATCGAGGGAGGGAATCAGCCCCAGCATTTT. It translates to CASSIEGGNQPQHF. The chain is built from TRBV19 and TRBJ1-5; D gene unclear. This CDR3 is built from 14 residues. The germline CDR1 and CDR2 sequences are LNHDA and SQIVND (reference sequence). V was shortened by 3 bases and J by 4 bases, with 10 bases between the two germline ends. The variable domain in full, completed from reference TRBV19 and TRBJ1-5, reads DGGITQSPKYLFRKEGQNVTLSCEQNLNHDAMYWYRQDPGQGLRLIYYSQIVNDFQKGDIAEGYSVSREKKESFPLTVTSAQKNPTAFYLCASSIEGGNQPQHFGDGTRLSIL.

This chain connects TRBV5-5 to TRBJ1-5; tentatively, D is TRBD1 (5 bases). Deletions cut 5 bases from V and 5 bases from J, with 11 bases between. Germline CDR1 reads SGHKS; CDR2 reads YYEKEE (reference sequence). This CDR3 has 13 residues. The CDR3 DNA reads TGTGCCAGCAGGCCGGGACTGCATCAGCCCCAGCATTTT. This sequence encodes CASRPGLHQPQHF.

The J gene is TRBJ2-7, the V gene TRBV19; maybe TRBD1 (5 bases). The V end lost 9 bases, the J end lost 0 bases, and 21 bases lay between the germline ends. Looked up from germline, CDR1 is LNHDA and CDR2 is SQIVND (reference sequence). The CDR3 covers 16 residues. CDR3 bases: TGTGCCAGCGACCTTGTTGTGCAGGGTGACTCCTACGAGCAGTACGTC. Translated: CASDLVVQGDSYEQYV.

The J gene is TRBJ2-7, the V gene TRBV19; 12 positions agree with TRBD1. The CDR3 sequence is 15 residues long. CDR1 is LNHDA and CDR2 is SQIVND in the germline V gene (reference sequence). V gave up 5 bases and J gave up 0 bases; unmatched junction bases: 2. CDR3 DNA sequence: TGTGCCAGTAGTGCGGGACAGGGGGCCTCCTACGAGCAGTACGTC. It translates to CASSAGQGASYEQYV.

Remarks on this clone: Other DNA sequences in the sample encode the same CDR3. This chain uses TRBV2 with TRBJ2-7; weak D call: TRBD2 (5 bases). This CDR3 is 12 amino acids long. V was clipped by 6 bases and J by 4 bases, with 10 bases between them. The germline V gene has CDR1 SNHLY and CDR2 FYNNEI. Here the CDR3 DNA reads TGTGCCAGCAGCCGTGAGGGATACGAGCAGTACTTC. The encoded protein is CASSREGYEQYF.

This chain uses TRBV7-3 with TRBJ2-3, with D perhaps matching TRBD1 (5 bases). The CDR3 runs 14 residues. Trimming removed 5 bases from V and 3 bases from J, with 12 bases in between. Germline V gives CDR1 SGHTA, CDR2 FQGTGA. The CDR3 here is CASSHRTRTDTQYF. In DNA form, the CDR3 reads TGTGCCAGCAGCCACCGGACAAGGACAGATACGCAGTATTTT.

The rearrangement joins TRBV7-8 to TRBJ2-7; 8 bases are shared with TRBD1. The CDR3 totals 16 residues. CDR1 and CDR2 from the germline V gene are SGHVS and FQNEAQ. Trimming removed 5 bases from V and 3 bases from J; junction bases left unmatched: 12. The CDR3 DNA reads TGTGCCAGCAGCCCCGGGGGCGGGACAGGTTACTACGAGCAGTACTTC. As protein: CASSPGGGTGYYEQYF.